The 5 T cell receptor beta chains below were found in one sample sequenced in a study of blood T cell repertoires in COVID-19. Libraries were prepared by immunoSEQ multiplex PCR; TCRdb keeps only in-frame clonotypes and omits some of them. The sample shows 100,000 to 150,000 clones, 85% to 90% of them seen only once. The specimen was peripheral blood. The origin of the receptors is a man aged 80 or over with active or convalescent COVID-19.

A single count supports this clone. The chain employs TRBV3-1 (or the pseudogene TRBV3-2) and TRBJ2-5; 16 nucleotides line up with TRBD2. The CDR3 is 16 amino acids. V was clipped by 6 bases and J by 5 bases; unmatched bases: 6. Germline V lookup: CDR1 LGHDT, CDR2 YNNKEL (reference sequence). The CDR3 sequence is CASSAGLAGGQETQYF. CDR3 coding DNA: TGTGCCAGCAGTGCGGGACTAGCGGGGGGGCAGGAGACCCAGTACTTC.

The J gene is TRBJ1-6, the V gene TRBV6-5; D may be TRBD1 (6 bases). Germline CDR1 MNHEY, CDR2 SVGAGI. This CDR3 contains 13 residues. The ends were cut back, 6 bases at V and 10 bases at J, with 13 bases in the middle. The CDR3 bases are TGTGCCAGCAGGCAAGACCAGGGGTCACCCCTCCACTTT. It is translated as CASRQDQGSPLHF.

This chain joins TRBV4-1 and TRBJ1-4; D ambiguous. There are 16 residues in the CDR3. CDR1 and CDR2 (germline): MGHRA, YSYEKL. Trimming cost V 1 base and J 8 bases, with 17 bases left between them. CDR3 sequence: CASSQGIGRSSEKLFF. The CDR3, as DNA: TGCGCCAGCAGCCAAGGGATAGGGAGATCGAGCGAAAAACTGTTTTTT.

The V and J genes are TRBV19 and TRBJ1-1; 10 bases line up with TRBD1. The CDR3 is 15 residues long. Germline V gene data show CDR1 as LNHDA and CDR2 as SQIVND (reference sequence). The junction had 4 bases not matched to a gene; V was cut back by 1 base and J by 5 bases. The CDR3 nucleotides read TGTGCCAGTAGTATAGGACAGGGGGCGAGGACTGAAGCTTTCTTT. This translates into CASSIGQGARTEAFF.

The chain links TRBV7-2 to TRBJ2-1, with a weak D call TRBD2 (6 bases). Trimming took off 4 bases at V and 9 bases at J, with 10 bases between the two ends. There are 12 residues in the CDR3. The germline V gene encodes CDR1 SGHTA and CDR2 FQGNSA. CDR3 region: CASSSGTREQFF. The CDR3 DNA reads as TGTGCCAGCAGCTCGGGGACTCGTGAGCAGTTCTTC.